The entry that follows covers one TCR beta chain sequence. This clonotype was observed a handful of times. What antigen it recognizes has not been identified. No quality values exist for individual bases; no much larger clone is one base distant. These data are taken from a study of blood T cells in healthy people across ages (dated by TCRdb to the mid-2010s). Describing the broader study: In model experiments, template switching captured roughly one uniquely barcoded TCR beta cDNA molecule for every two T cells. To avoid experimental bias, donors of different ages were randomly spread across the sequencing lanes. The study measured age-related changes in TCR beta repertoire diversity using deep sequencing normalized with unique cDNA molecular identifiers. For two donors (one aged 18 to 29 and one aged 80 or older), the study analyzed two additional independent replicas of 1 million unique cDNA reads from the same blood draw. Four age groups were formed from the donors: young (average 16 years), middle-aged (around 41), aged (around 62) and long-lived (about 80). On the study overall, not on this receptor specifically: Because donor CMV infection status was unknown, age-related changes in expanded clonotypes were potentially confounded. Because profiling used bulk unsorted PBMCs, naive and antigen-experienced compartments could not be compared conclusively. Observed TCR beta diversity per million T cells fell roughly linearly with age, and a significant reduction was already apparent by age around 40. A strong correlation was found between observed TCR beta diversity and the percentage of naive T cells measured by flow cytometry. Compared with the aged group, the long-lived group had more naive CD4+ T cells, fewer expanded clones and increased TCR diversity, suggesting age selection. Estimates of total diversity based on one million sequenced T cells were considered lower bounds and underestimates.

The library came from 5' RACE. These reads were obtained on an Illumina HiSeq 2500. The second PCR ran for roughly 6 to 11 cycles and used a J-beta primer mix along with a sample-barcoded 5' primer. A template-switch 5' adaptor carrying 12 random nucleotides introduced a unique molecular identifier onto each TCR beta cDNA molecule. At least 2.5 million CDR3-containing paired-end reads were obtained from each sample. The Mint cDNA synthesis kit, primed by a TRBC-specific oligonucleotide, was used to synthesize first-strand cDNA from all RNA. After uracil-DNA glycosylase treatment, a first 18-cycle PCR used universal primers M1SS and BC2_uni_R on all cDNA. Processing in the source paper ran as follows. For normalization, 1 million high-quality reads were randomly selected from each sample, with every read carrying a distinct molecular identifier. Instead of being binned into consensus sequences, reads that shared molecular identifiers were thrown out. CDR3 identification, clonotype clustering and error correction used MiTCR with a Q25 quality threshold and the strictest error-elimination algorithm. Lower-bound total TCR beta diversity was estimated with a nonparametric unseen species model using Euler transformation. Clones were called with MiXCR by TCRdb after fastp trimmed the public reads at Q25, and only in-frame beta chains were retained. Each CDR3 protein appears once, grouped with its most common genes and DNA. For this entry, the V and J calls and clone size follow TCRdb and not the study's own pipeline. The sample profile shows some 1.5 million distinct CDR3 sequences; roughly 27% of them were found once. The ten largest clones take up 7.7% of the sample.

The donors were roughly 40 Caucasian individuals from Russia, aged roughly 6 to 100 years, who were systemically healthy. Approximately 9.3 milliliters of peripheral blood were collected from each donor into EDTA-treated Vacutainer tubes. Ficoll-Paque density-gradient centrifugation was used to isolate PBMCs, with at least 6.5 million per sample. Trizol reagent was used to extract total RNA from the PBMCs, yielding at least 5 micrograms per sample. Naive CD45RAhigh/CD27high T cell percentages were measured by flow cytometry on a PBMC aliquot from every donor. Material: blood. This TCR was recovered from a woman aged 25 to 39 in good health.

The sequenced DNA is TGCAGTGCTAGAGGTGTAAGTGGCTACACCTTC. Its translation is CSARGVSGYTF. The V gene is TRBV20-1 and the J gene is TRBJ1-2; the D gene is unclear. The CDR3 has 11 amino acids, counting the end cysteine and phenylalanine. Only CDR3 DNA is held: 33 bases, read in frame from base 1. V loses 1 base of germline sequence and J loses 7 bases, and the interval between the two ends is 7 bases. Sequences DFQATT (CDR1) and SNEGSKA (CDR2) are obtained from the germline V gene (reference sequence).